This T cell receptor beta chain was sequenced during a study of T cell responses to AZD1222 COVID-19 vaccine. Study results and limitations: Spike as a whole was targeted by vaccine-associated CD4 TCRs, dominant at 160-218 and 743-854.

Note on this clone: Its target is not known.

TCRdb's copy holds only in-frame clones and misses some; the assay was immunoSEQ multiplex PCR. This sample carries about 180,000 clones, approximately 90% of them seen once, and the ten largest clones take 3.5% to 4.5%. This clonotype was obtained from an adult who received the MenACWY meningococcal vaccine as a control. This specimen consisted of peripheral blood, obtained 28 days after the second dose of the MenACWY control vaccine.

The CDR3 sequence: CAWSVGLASNQPQHF. The DNA for the CDR3 is TGTGCCTGGAGTGTAGGGCTGGCTAGCAATCAGCCCCAGCATTTT. The chain recombines TRBV30 with TRBJ1-5; D is undetermined. The V and J ends lost 0 bases and 0 bases respectively, with 9 bases between them. The CDR3 consists of 15 residues. Germline V gene lookup returns CDR1 GTSNPN and CDR2 SVGIG (reference sequence).